This TCR beta chain originates from a study of T cell clones after liver transplantation. The protocol was immunoSEQ multiplex PCR, while the TCRdb copy is restricted to in-frame clones and leaves out a portion. This table holds 25,000 to 35,000 clones, about 93% found once. After removal of 2 bases from V and 1 base from J, the junction contained 15 bases not matched to a gene. This CDR3 has 20 amino acids. CDR1 and CDR2 from the germline V gene are MNHEY and SMNVEV (reference sequence). Sequenced material: CD8+ T cells from blood, taken 12 months after liver transplant. V usage is TRBV27 and J usage is TRBJ2-2; 8 bases align to TRBD2. The sequence was collected from a human patient who received a liver transplant. T cells may partly derive from the graft donor. CDR3 region: CASSLLISGVTSGNTGELFF. As DNA, the CDR3 is TGTGCCAGCAGTTTACTTATTTCCGGGGTAACTAGCGGGAACACCGGGGAGCTGTTTTTT.